One T cell receptor (beta chain) is described in this entry. The antigen is undetermined. These data are taken from a study of cytomegalovirus exposure and HLA in healthy donors. Regarding the study as a whole: It was 150 to 200 TCR beta chains that were listed as cytomegalovirus-associated.

Sequenced by immunoSEQ multiplex PCR; TCRdb stores in-frame clones only, minus some. The sample carries 150,000 or so clones, roughly 84% recorded once. Germline-derived CDR1 and CDR2 are MNHEY and SMNVEV (reference sequence). The CDR3 consists of 22 residues. Trimming at V came to 2 bases and at J to 0 bases, leaving 22 bases not matched to a gene. This sequence originates from a man aged 30-40 years in good health and CMV-seropositive. V usage is TRBV27 and J usage is TRBJ2-4, with 7 bases matching TRBD2. The sequenced sample was PBMCs. The CDR3 here is CASSLVGTTNRIQLLAKNIQYF. The CDR3 DNA sequence: TGTGCCAGCAGTTTAGTTGGGACTACAAACCGGATCCAACTCCTAGCCAAAAACATTCAGTACTTC.